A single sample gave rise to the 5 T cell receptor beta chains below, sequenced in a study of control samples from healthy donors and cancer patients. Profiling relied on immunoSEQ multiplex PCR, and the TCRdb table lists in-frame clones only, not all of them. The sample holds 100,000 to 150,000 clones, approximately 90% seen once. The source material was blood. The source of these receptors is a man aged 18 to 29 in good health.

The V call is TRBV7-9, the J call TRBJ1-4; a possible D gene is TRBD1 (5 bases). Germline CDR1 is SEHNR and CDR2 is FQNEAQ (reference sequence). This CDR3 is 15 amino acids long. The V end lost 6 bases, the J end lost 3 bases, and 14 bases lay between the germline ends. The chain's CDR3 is CASRAPGRANEKLFF. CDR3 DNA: TGTGCCAGCAGGGCCCCGGGGCGGGCTAATGAAAAACTGTTTTTT.

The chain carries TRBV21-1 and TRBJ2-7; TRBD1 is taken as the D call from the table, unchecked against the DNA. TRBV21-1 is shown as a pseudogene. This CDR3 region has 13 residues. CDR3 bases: TGTGCCAGCAGCGGCCGTGTTGGTGCCGAGCAGTACGTC. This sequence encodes CASSGRVGAEQYV.

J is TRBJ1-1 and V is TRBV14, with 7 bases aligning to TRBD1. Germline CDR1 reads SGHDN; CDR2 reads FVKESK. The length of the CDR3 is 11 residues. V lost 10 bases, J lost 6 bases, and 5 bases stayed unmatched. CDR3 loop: CATNRGPEAFF. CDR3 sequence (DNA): TGTGCCACCAACAGGGGCCCTGAAGCTTTCTTT. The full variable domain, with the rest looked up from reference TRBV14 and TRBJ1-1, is EAGVTQFPSHSVIEKGQTVTLRCDPISGHDNLYWYRRVMGKEIKFLLHFVKESKQDESGMPNNRFLAERTGGTYSTLKVQPAELEDSGVYFCATNRGPEAFFGQGTRLTVV.

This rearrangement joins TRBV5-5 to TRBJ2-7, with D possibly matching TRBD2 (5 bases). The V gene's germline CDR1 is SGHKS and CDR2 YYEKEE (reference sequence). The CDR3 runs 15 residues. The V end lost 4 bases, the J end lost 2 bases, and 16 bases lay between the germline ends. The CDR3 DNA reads TGTGCCAGCAGCCCCGGAGGCGGGTTCGCCTACGAGCAGTACTTC. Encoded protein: CASSPGGGFAYEQYF.

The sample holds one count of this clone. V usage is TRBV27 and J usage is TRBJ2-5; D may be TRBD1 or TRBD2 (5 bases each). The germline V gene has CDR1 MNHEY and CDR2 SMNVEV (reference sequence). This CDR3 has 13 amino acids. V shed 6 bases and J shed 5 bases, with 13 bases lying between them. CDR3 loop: CASSWGLLETQYF. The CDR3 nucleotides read TGTGCCAGCAGCTGGGGGTTGTTGGAGACCCAGTACTTC.